This T cell receptor beta chain was obtained from a study of shared clonotypes between healthy human individuals. Method: immunoSEQ multiplex PCR; TCRdb's copy keeps in-frame clones and lacks some. The sample contains some 2.3 million clones, more than 80% of which appear only once. The CDR3 runs to 14 residues. Germline loops: CDR1 MDHEN, CDR2 SYDVKM. The V end lost 4 bases, the J end lost 7 bases, and 14 bases lay between the germline ends. Every one of the donors was a Caucasian adult that lived in Nashville, Tennessee. Input material: naive CD4+ T cells from PBMCs. Sample subset: CD45RA+ positively selected. The chain uses TRBV28 and TRBJ1-5; D is possibly TRBD1 (5 bases). The clonotype originates from a man between 18 and 29 years old in good health. Some clones in this sample may be carry-over from other donors' samples. CDR3 DNA: TGTGCCAGCAGTTATCAGGGTTCTCTACAGCCCCAGCATTTT. This encodes CASSYQGSLQPQHF.